Given below is one TCR beta chain in context. The source of the sample is a study of technical replicates of blood from several donors. The data were produced by immunoSEQ multiplex PCR, yet TCRdb's version contains in-frame clones alone and is incomplete. The sample shows around 97,000 clones, approximately 96% of them seen only once. The sample taken for sequencing was T cells isolated from PBMCs. The sequence came from a human donor in good health.

CDR3 sequence (DNA): TGTGCCAGCAGTGAAAGGGGTCTAAGAAATGGCTACACCTTC. This translates into CASSERGLRNGYTF. This chain uses TRBV2 with TRBJ1-2; possible D gene TRBD1, 5 bases. Germline CDR1 reads SNHLY; CDR2 reads FYNNEI. This CDR3 comprises 14 residues. V lost 2 bases and J 6 bases, leaving 13 bases between the germline ends.